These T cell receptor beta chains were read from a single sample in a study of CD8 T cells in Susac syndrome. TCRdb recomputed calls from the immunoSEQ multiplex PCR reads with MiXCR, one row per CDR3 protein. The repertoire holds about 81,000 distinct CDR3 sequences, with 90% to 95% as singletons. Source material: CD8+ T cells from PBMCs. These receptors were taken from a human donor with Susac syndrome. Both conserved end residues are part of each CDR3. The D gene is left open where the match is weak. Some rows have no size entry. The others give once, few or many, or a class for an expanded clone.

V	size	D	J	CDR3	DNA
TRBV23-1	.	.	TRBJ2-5	CASSQSGETQYF	TGCGCCAGCAGTCAATCGGGAGAGACCCAGTACTTC
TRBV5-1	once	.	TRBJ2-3	CASRDPSTDTQYF	TGCGCCAGTCGCGATCCTAGCACAGATACGCAGTATTTT
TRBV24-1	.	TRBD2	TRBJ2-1	CATSGGLAGVNGEQFF	TGTGCCACCAGTGGGGGACTAGCGGGAGTAAACGGTGAGCAGTTCTTC
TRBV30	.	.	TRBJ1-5	CAWSVGPYSNQPQHF	TGTGCCTGGAGTGTAGGGCCTTATAGCAATCAGCCCCAGCATTTT
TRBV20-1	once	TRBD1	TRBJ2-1	CSARTGMTYNEQFF	TGCAGTGCGAGGACAGGGATGACGTACAATGAGCAGTTCTTC
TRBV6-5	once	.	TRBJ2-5	CASSYEGINQGETQYF	TGTGCCAGCAGTTACGAGGGGATCAACCAGGGAGAGACCCAGTACTTC
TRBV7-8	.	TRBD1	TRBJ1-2	CASSPGQGSNYGYTF	TGTGCCAGCAGCCCAGGACAGGGAAGTAACTATGGCTACACCTTC
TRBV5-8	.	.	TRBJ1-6	CASSVSTGVATPLHF	TGTGCCAGCAGCGTGTCTACCGGGGTCGCCACACCCCTCCACTTT
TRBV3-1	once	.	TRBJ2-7	CASSLGTPGYEQYF	TGTGCCAGCAGCCTGGGGACACCAGGATACGAGCAGTACTTC
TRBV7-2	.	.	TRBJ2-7	CASSFHTRQATKDEQYF	TGTGCCAGCAGCTTCCATACCCGACAGGCCACCAAGGACGAGCAGTACTTC
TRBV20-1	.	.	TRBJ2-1	CSARDDLGTYNEQFF	TGCAGTGCTAGAGATGATCTCGGGACTTACAATGAGCAGTTCTTC
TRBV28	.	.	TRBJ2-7	CASRSREIHYEQYF	TGTGCCAGCAGGAGCAGGGAAATCCACTACGAGCAGTACTTC
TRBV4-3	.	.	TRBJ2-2	CASSQGRGLNTGELFF	TGCGCCAGCAGCCAAGGGCGGGGGCTGAACACCGGGGAGCTGTTTTTT
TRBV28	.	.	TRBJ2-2	CASSFESSPSTGELFF	TGTGCCAGCAGTTTCGAGAGTTCCCCATCTACCGGGGAGCTGTTTTTT
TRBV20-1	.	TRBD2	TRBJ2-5	CSAPAGALETQYF	TGCAGTGCCCCAGCGGGAGCTTTGGAGACCCAGTACTTC
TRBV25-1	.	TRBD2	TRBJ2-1	CASSGAGVKVYNEQFF	TGTGCCAGCAGTGGGGCGGGGGTTAAGGTCTACAATGAGCAGTTCTTC
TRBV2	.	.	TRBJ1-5	CASSEGRALPAGNQPQHF	TGTGCCAGCAGTGAAGGTCGGGCGCTGCCCGCGGGCAATCAGCCCCAGCATTTT
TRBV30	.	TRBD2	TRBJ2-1	CAWSPGLAQGEQFF	TGTGCCTGGAGTCCCGGACTAGCGCAGGGTGAGCAGTTCTTC
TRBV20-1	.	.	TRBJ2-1	CSAVITSSYNEQFF	TGCAGTGCTGTGATAACAAGCAGCTACAATGAGCAGTTCTTC
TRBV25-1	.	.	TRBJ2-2	CASSDPDRYTGELFF	TGTGCCAGCAGTGACCCCGACAGATACACCGGGGAGCTGTTTTTT
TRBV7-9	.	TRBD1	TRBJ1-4	CASSSTEGQGGEKLFF	TGTGCCAGCAGCTCAACAGAAGGACAGGGGGGTGAAAAACTGTTTTTT
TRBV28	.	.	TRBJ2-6	CASSLWGFSGANVLTF	TGTGCCAGCAGTTTATGGGGGTTCTCTGGGGCCAACGTCCTGACTTTC
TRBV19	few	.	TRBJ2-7	CASSQGSTYEQYF	TGTGCCAGTAGTCAGGGTAGCACCTACGAGCAGTACTTC
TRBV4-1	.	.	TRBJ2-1	CASSPSYNEQFF	TGTGCCAGCAGTCCCTCCTACAATGAGCAGTTCTTC
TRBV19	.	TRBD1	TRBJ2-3	CASSRTGGNLFTDTQYF	TGTGCCAGTAGTCGGACAGGGGGCAACCTTTTCACAGATACGCAGTATTTT